This T cell receptor beta chain was identified in a study of blood T cells in healthy people across ages. Study at large: Template switching picked up about one barcoded beta molecule for each two T cells.

Through a sample-barcoded 5' primer and a J-beta primer mix, a second PCR was run for about 7 to 12 cycles. TCRdb reanalysed the 5' RACE reads using MiXCR and keeps one entry per CDR3 protein. The sample yields 1 million or so distinct CDR3 sequences, 45% seen once. Notes on the study in general: The unsorted PBMCs prevented any conclusive comparison of naive versus antigen-experienced cells.

About 10 milliliters was the volume of peripheral blood drawn from each donor. In this sample, this clonotype turned up a few times. What it binds is unknown. The V gene end was trimmed by 6 bases and the J gene end by 3 bases; junction bases not matched to a gene: 8. The CDR3 totals 16 residues. The germline V gene encodes CDR1 MDHEN and CDR2 SYDVKM. V usage is TRBV28 and J usage is TRBJ2-7; TRBD2 matches at 13 bases. This sequence originates from a woman aged 60-70 years in good health. The specimen sequenced was blood. The CDR3 DNA reads as TGTGCCAGCAGGCCCCCGGGACTAGCGGGGCACTACGAGCAGTACTTC. This gives the protein CASRPPGLAGHYEQYF.